There are a few counts of the clone carrying this T cell receptor beta chain. Arm-PCR of CDR3 regions and iRepertoire HTBI primers were the basis on which TCR beta libraries were built. MiXCR, run by TCRdb on the multiplex PCR reads, gives a single entry per CDR3 protein. The sample yields 620,000 or so distinct CDR3 sequences, roughly 16% seen once. Time point defined: newly diagnosed GD, antithyroid drugs for less than 3 months. Making the TCR library involved RNA that had been extracted from PBMCs. This sample was included in a study of regulatory T cells in long-lasting Graves disease. Germline loops: CDR1 SGHTA, CDR2 FQGNSA. The CDR3 totals 12 residues. V dropped 6 bases and J dropped 8 bases, with 13 bases sitting between them. The same data also contributed to another study, on T cells in Graves' hyperthyroidism and ophthalmopathy.

Sequencing was performed on peripheral blood mononuclear cells (PBMCs), taken at new diagnosis, from a patient treated with antithyroid drugs. This rearrangement joins TRBV7-2 to TRBJ1-2; possibly TRBD1 for D (5 bases). The sequence came from a woman in her twenties or thirties with Graves disease. CDR3 sequence reads: CASRQGGLGYTF. The CDR3 nucleotides read TGTGCCAGCAGGCAGGGAGGCCTAGGCTACACCTTC.